The 27 T cell receptor beta chains below all came from one sample that was sequenced in a study of blood T cell repertoires in COVID-19. Produced via immunoSEQ multiplex PCR; TCRdb's table is partial and in-frame only. The sample lists hundreds of thousands of clones; 70% to 90% were seen once. Sequencing used PBMCs or T cells enriched from blood (not recorded which). These receptors all come from a woman aged 40 to 49 who had recovered from COVID-19.

V gene TRBV29-1 combines with J gene TRBJ2-3; D uncertain. The CDR3 totals 16 residues. Trimming cost V 7 bases and J 0 bases, with 20 bases left between them. The germline V gene encodes CDR1 SQVTM and CDR2 ANQGSEA. Here the CDR3 reads CSARGVPQASTDTQYF. Here the CDR3 DNA reads TGCAGCGCGCGCGGTGTCCCCCAGGCTAGCACAGATACGCAGTATTTT.

The chain joins TRBV11-2 to TRBJ1-1, with 7 bases aligning to TRBD1. Trimming cost V 4 bases and J 3 bases; bases outside gene matches: 11. CDR3 length: 16 amino acids. Looked up from germline, CDR1 is SGHAT and CDR2 is FQNNGV. The CDR3 loop is CASSSRLGGADTEAFF. CDR3 DNA: TGTGCCAGCAGCTCGCGCCTAGGGGGCGCGGACACTGAAGCTTTCTTT.

The chain couples TRBV19 to TRBJ2-7; perhaps TRBD2 as D (6 bases). From germline, CDR1 is LNHDA and CDR2 SQIVND (reference sequence). The CDR3 is made up of 14 amino acids. V was cut by 8 bases and J by 2 bases, with 16 bases left in between. CDR3 region: CASLHRDLTYEQYF. CDR3 DNA sequence: TGTGCCAGTCTACACCGGGACTTGACCTACGAGCAGTACTTC.

The V gene is TRBV25-1, the J gene TRBJ1-2; D is uncertain. This CDR3 has 12 amino acids. With 5 bases removed from V and 7 bases from J, the gap between germline ends came to 11 bases. The germline V gene has CDR1 MGHDK and CDR2 SYGVNS. CDR3 residues: CASSPGAGGYTF. CDR3 coding DNA: TGTGCCAGCAGTCCGGGTGCTGGTGGCTACACCTTC.

CDR3 sequence (DNA): TGTGCCAGTAGTATCCTAGCGGACTCCTACAATGAGCAGTTCTTC. As protein: CASSILADSYNEQFF. This chain links TRBV19 with TRBJ2-1; the match to TRBD2 covers 7 bases. V lost 3 bases to trimming and J lost 0 bases; unmatched junction nucleotides: 2. The CDR3 is 15 residues long. CDR1 LNHDA and CDR2 SQIVND come from the germline V gene (reference sequence).

The chain is built from TRBV4-3 and TRBJ2-7, with 8 bases lining up with TRBD1. Unmatched junction bases numbered 4, after V lost 3 bases and J lost 0 bases. CDR1 is LGHNA and CDR2 is YSLEER in the germline V gene. This CDR3 is 15 amino acids long. The DNA for the CDR3 is TGCGCCAGCAGCCATCAACAGGGGGTCTCCTACGAGCAGTACTTC. This codes for CASSHQQGVSYEQYF.

There are a few counts of this clone. The V gene is TRBV25-1, the J gene TRBJ1-1, with 9 bases identical to TRBD1. With V trimmed by 6 bases and J by 1 base, 3 bases remained unmatched. Germline CDR1 is MGHDK and CDR2 is SYGVNS. The CDR3 spans 14 residues. In DNA form, the CDR3 reads TGTGCCAGCAGCCTGACAGGGGGGAACACTGAAGCTTTCTTT. Translation gives CASSLTGGNTEAFF.

The V call is TRBV7-2, the J call TRBJ2-1, with 11 bases that match TRBD2. CDR1 and CDR2 (germline): SGHTA, FQGNSA. The CDR3 is 16 amino acids. Trimming cost V 5 bases and J 4 bases; bases outside gene matches: 7. This chain's CDR3 is CASSEIAGGVYNEQFF. The CDR3 nucleotides read TGTGCCAGCAGCGAAATAGCGGGGGGGGTTTACAATGAGCAGTTCTTC.

This clone has more than one count but fewer than ten. The chain uses TRBV7-3 and TRBJ2-1, with 14 bases fitting TRBD2. The CDR3 has 18 residues. Per germline, CDR1 SGHTA and CDR2 FQGTGA. V dropped 5 bases and J dropped 7; count of bases not matched to a gene: 13. The CDR3 is CASSHQMTSGRAINEQFF. Written as DNA, the CDR3 is TGTGCCAGCAGCCACCAAATGACTAGCGGGAGGGCCATTAATGAGCAGTTCTTC.

The V and J genes are TRBV7-3 and TRBJ2-7; TRBD1 agrees at 7 bases. From germline, CDR1 is SGHTA and CDR2 FQGTGA. CDR3 length equals 15 residues. V dropped 3 bases and J dropped 1; count of bases not matched to a gene: 6. The CDR3 is CASSFYGTASYEQYF. The DNA for the CDR3 is TGTGCCAGCAGCTTTTATGGGACAGCTTCCTACGAGCAGTACTTC.

The gene calls are TRBV28 and TRBJ2-1, with a possible D match to TRBD1 (5 bases). CDR1 and CDR2 (germline): MDHEN, SYDVKM. This CDR3 is built from 13 residues. The ends were cut back, 2 bases at V and 8 bases at J, with 10 bases in the middle. The CDR3 protein is CASSLAGIDEQFF. CDR3 sequence (DNA): TGTGCCAGCAGTTTAGCAGGGATCGATGAGCAGTTCTTC.

The chain recombines TRBV11-3 with TRBJ2-7, with 7 bases aligning to TRBD1. CDR1 and CDR2 from the germline V gene are SGHNT and YENEEA. This CDR3 is built from 15 residues. With 6 bases clipped from V and 1 base from J, the junction kept 9 bases outside the gene matches. The CDR3 protein is CASRKFRTGSYEQYF. In DNA, the CDR3 is TGTGCCAGCAGAAAATTCCGGACAGGATCCTACGAGCAGTACTTC. The whole variable domain, filled in from reference TRBV11-3 and TRBJ2-7, reads EAGVVQSPRYKIIEKKQPVAFWCNPISGHNTLYWYLQNLGQGPELLIRYENEEAVDDSQLPKDRFSAERLKGVDSTLKIQPAELGDSAVYLCASRKFRTGSYEQYFGPGTRLTVT.

This chain joins TRBV4-3 and TRBJ2-7; D remains unclear. V was shortened by 0 bases and J by 4 bases, with 13 bases between the two germline ends. The CDR3 sequence is 15 residues long. Germline CDR1 and CDR2: LGHNA and YSLEER. The CDR3 DNA reads as TGCGCCAGCAGCCAAGACGTTGGCAGGATATACGAGCAGTACTTC. Residues: CASSQDVGRIYEQYF.

The rearrangement links TRBV10-3 to TRBJ1-5, with 11 bases lining up with TRBD1. Germline V gene sequence: CDR1 ENHRY, CDR2 SYGVKD. This CDR3 region has 19 residues. V dropped 8 bases and J dropped 6; count of bases not matched to a gene: 21. The chain's CDR3 is CAISNRGTGGGSAAQPQHF. The CDR3 DNA reads TGTGCCATCTCCAATAGGGGGACAGGGGGAGGATCGGCAGCTCAGCCCCAGCATTTT.

The V and J genes are TRBV19 and TRBJ2-6; D is possibly TRBD2 (5 bases). The CDR3 contains 17 residues. The V gene's germline CDR1 is LNHDA and CDR2 SQIVND (reference sequence). V lost 3 bases and J 0 bases, leaving 12 bases between the germline ends. CDR3 nucleotide sequence: TGTGCCAGTAGTATCGGAGGCCGAAGCTCTGGGGCCAACGTCCTGACTTTC. Translated, it gives CASSIGGRSSGANVLTF.

The chain employs TRBV2 and TRBJ2-7, with D maybe TRBD1 (6 bases). V dropped 5 bases and J dropped 3 bases, with 14 bases sitting between them. The CDR3 runs 14 residues. Germline values: CDR1 SNHLY, CDR2 FYNNEI. CDR3 region: CASSPQGPSYEQYF. DNA of the CDR3: TGTGCCAGCAGTCCCCAGGGGCCTAGCTACGAGCAGTACTTC. The whole variable domain, filled in from reference TRBV2 and TRBJ2-7, reads EPEVTQTPSHQVTQMGQEVILRCVPISNHLYFYWYRQILGQKVEFLVSFYNNEISEKSEIFDDQFSVERPDGSNFTLKIRSTKLEDSAMYFCASSPQGPSYEQYFGPGTRLTVT.

This sequence joins TRBV2 and TRBJ1-2; D perhaps matches TRBD1 (5 bases). CDR3 length: 14 residues. V lost 1 base, J lost 4 bases, and 10 bases lay in between. Germline V gene lookup returns CDR1 SNHLY and CDR2 FYNNEI. The CDR3: CASSEDVGGYGYTF. In DNA, the CDR3 is TGTGCCAGCAGTGAAGACGTGGGGGGCTATGGCTACACCTTC.

The chain joins TRBV18 to TRBJ1-1, with D hard to call. Trimming took 1 base from V and 3 from J, leaving 12 bases between them. CDR3 length equals 15 residues. The germline V gene encodes CDR1 KGHSH and CDR2 LQKENI. CDR3 DNA sequence: TGTGCCAGCTCACCACAAAGGAGCGGATACACTGAAGCTTTCTTT. Protein: CASSPQRSGYTEAFF.

This sequence joins TRBV5-6 and TRBJ2-7; 12 bases match TRBD2. The CDR3 is made up of 15 amino acids. Germline V CDR1 and CDR2: SGHDT, YYEEEE. V shed 0 bases, J shed 5 bases, and the junction held 3 bases outside the gene matches. In nucleotides, the CDR3 is TGTGCCAGCAGCTTGGAGACTAGCGGGAGCCACGAGCAGTACTTC. It is translated as CASSLETSGSHEQYF.

The chain is built from TRBV7-3 and TRBJ2-3; the match to TRBD1 covers 9 bases. With V trimmed by 5 bases and J by 6 bases, 3 bases remained unmatched. The CDR3 sequence is 13 residues long. Per the germline V gene, CDR1 is SGHTA and CDR2 is FQGTGA. The CDR3: CASSKDRGDTQYF. The CDR3 DNA sequence: TGTGCCAGCAGCAAAGACAGGGGGGATACGCAGTATTTT.

The rearrangement joins TRBV5-1 to TRBJ2-7, with TRBD2 identical over 11 bases. Trimming took 4 bases from V and 0 from J; bases not matched to a gene: 12. Germline CDR1 reads SGHRS; CDR2 reads YFSETQ. CDR3 length: 18 residues. CDR3: CASSPGGTSGSYSYEQYF. The CDR3 DNA reads TGCGCCAGCAGCCCGGGGGGGACTAGCGGATCTTACTCCTACGAGCAGTACTTC.

J is TRBJ2-1 and V is TRBV24-1; 10 bases agree with TRBD1. V gave up 9 bases and J gave up 4 bases; unmatched junction bases: 8. Germline lookup yields CDR1 KGHDR and CDR2 SFDVKD. The CDR3 contains 15 residues. The DNA for the CDR3 is TGTGCCACCGGGGGGGGACAGGGGAATTACAATGAGCAGTTCTTC. The encoded protein is CATGGGQGNYNEQFF.

The gene calls are TRBV29-1 and TRBJ2-2; TRBD1 matches 9 bases. The CDR3 covers 15 residues. The germline V gene has CDR1 SQVTM and CDR2 ANQGSEA. After removal of 3 bases from V and 2 bases from J, the junction contained 4 bases not matched to a gene. The CDR3 region is CSVEGQGPNTGELFF. The DNA for the CDR3 is TGCAGCGTTGAGGGACAGGGCCCAAACACCGGGGAGCTGTTTTTT.

This clone was seen just once. V gene TRBV4-3 combines with J gene TRBJ1-3; D not certain. Trimming removed 0 bases at V and 0 bases at J, with 15 bases between. Per the germline V gene, CDR1 is LGHNA and CDR2 is YSLEER. This CDR3 has 18 amino acids. The CDR3 loop reads CASSQEVLHLNSGNTIYF. The DNA for the CDR3 is TGCGCCAGCAGCCAAGAGGTCTTACACCTGAACTCTGGAAACACCATATATTTT.

The gene calls are TRBV28 and TRBJ1-5; 8 bases match TRBD1. With V trimmed by 4 bases and J by 7 bases, 9 bases remained unmatched. The CDR3 spans 15 residues. Germline V gene sequence: CDR1 MDHEN, CDR2 SYDVKM. Here the CDR3 DNA reads TGTGCCAGCAGTTCGACAGGGGAATTAGGGCAGCCCCAGCATTTT. Translating gives CASSSTGELGQPQHF.

The chain is built from TRBV5-1 and TRBJ2-1, with a weak D call TRBD2 (5 bases). The CDR3 totals 15 residues. Per germline, CDR1 SGHRS and CDR2 YFSETQ. V was shortened by 7 bases and J by 9 bases, with 23 bases between the two germline ends. The CDR3 reads CASSLDPTMKGEQFF. DNA for the CDR3: TGCGCCAGCTCTTTGGACCCGACTATGAAGGGTGAGCAGTTCTTC.

The chain recombines TRBV6-5 with TRBJ1-4, with unresolved D. From germline, CDR1 is MNHEY and CDR2 SVGAGI. V was pared by 3 bases and J by 4 bases, with 6 bases between. This CDR3 is built from 13 residues. CDR3 nucleotide sequence: TGTGCCAGCAGTTATTATATTAATGAAAAACTGTTTTTT. Amino acids: CASSYYINEKLFF.